This T cell receptor beta chain came from a study of identical twins. In this sample, this clonotype turned up a few times. Via MiXCR, TCRdb re-called the 5' RACE reads, giving one row per CDR3 protein. The sample holds 450,000 or so distinct CDR3 sequences, 20% to 25% seen once. Another study also made use of these data, one on T cells expressing NK-cell markers.

Sequenced input: CD4+ T cells sorted from blood. The TCR was taken from a woman between 18 and 29 years old in good health.

This chain's CDR3 is CASSLGPEESIRTQYF. The CDR3 bases are TGTGCCAGCAGCTTAGGCCCCGAAGAATCGATTAGGACCCAGTACTTC. The chain carries TRBV9 and TRBJ2-5, with D hard to call. V lost 4 bases, J lost 7 bases, and 23 bases lay in between. CDR3 length: 16 amino acids. Germline lookup yields CDR1 SGDLS and CDR2 YYNGEE.